The clone carrying this T cell receptor (beta chain) was recorded a few times. The target antigen is unknown. The source of the PBMCs was 10 ml of fresh peripheral blood. The data stem from a study of T cells in Graves' hyperthyroidism and ophthalmopathy. Findings and caveats of the study: Patients with ophthalmopathy were separated from those with stable hyperthyroidism by a 13 V-J model.

Trimming removed 6 bases at V and 0 bases at J, with 12 bases between. This CDR3 comprises 15 residues. Germline lookup yields CDR1 MNHEY and CDR2 SMNVEV (reference sequence). RNA transcripts gave rise to amplified TCR beta CDR3 regions. HTBI primers were the set used in a first-round RT-PCR of the TCR CDR3. Via MiXCR, TCRdb re-called the multiplex PCR reads, giving one row per CDR3 protein. In the table there are fewer than 900,000 distinct CDR3 sequences, roughly 20% of which are singletons. This rearrangement joins TRBV27 to TRBJ2-1; possible D gene TRBD1, 5 bases. This sequence originates from a woman in her 50s with Graves' hyperthyroidism that later progressed to Graves' ophthalmopathy. Material for sequencing was blood. CDR3 DNA sequence: TGTGCCAGCAGCCTAACCAGGGACTCCTACAATGAGCAGTTCTTC. Protein sequence: CASSLTRDSYNEQFF.